Listed below are T cell receptor beta chains from one sample, sequenced in a study of T-cell reconstitution after alpha-beta-depleted transplantation in children. TCRdb reanalysed the PCR reads using MiXCR and keeps one entry per CDR3 protein. The sample shows about 580,000 distinct CDR3 sequences, 23% of them seen only once. Sequences were derived from PBMCs, mostly from graft donor cells, sampled 360 days after TCRalphabeta/CD19-depleted stem cell transplant. The origin of the receptors is a boy under two years old who had a stem cell transplant for acute myeloid leukemia, so the T cells may come from the graft donor. Each CDR3 is given with its conserved first and last residue. A D gene is named only where the DNA matches it firmly. A clone size is listed for some rows: how often the clone was seen (once, few, many), or a class if it is expanded.

abundance,v_gene,d_gene,j_gene,CDR3aa,CDR3nt
many,TRBV10-3,-,TRBJ2-3,CAIKWEPSTDTQYF,TGTGCCATCAAATGGGAGCCGAGCACAGATACGCAGTATTTT
-,TRBV2,TRBD1,TRBJ1-5,CASSLGDRGRRGNQPQHF,TGTGCCAGCAGTTTAGGGGACAGGGGGCGCCGAGGCAATCAGCCCCAGCATTTT
few,TRBV6-1,-,TRBJ2-6,CASSERQGIPLSGANVLTF,TGTGCCAGCAGTGAACGTCAGGGAATCCCTCTCTCTGGGGCCAACGTCCTGACTTTC
many,TRBV20-1,TRBD2,TRBJ2-3,CSARDRDSGAYTDTQYF,TGCAGTGCTAGAGATCGCGATAGCGGGGCTTACACAGATACGCAGTATTTT
-,TRBV20-1,TRBD2,TRBJ2-5,CSACPGGLAGGLYQETQYF,TGCAGTGCTTGTCCTGGGGGACTAGCGGGGGGACTGTACCAAGAGACCCAGTACTTC
few,TRBV11-2,-,TRBJ2-7,CASSFWGTYEQYF,TGTGCCAGCAGCTTTTGGGGGACCTACGAGCAGTACTTC
many,TRBV3-1,-,TRBJ1-5,CASSHQHSNQPQHF,TGTGCCAGCAGCCACCAGCATAGCAATCAGCCCCAGCATTTT
-,TRBV6-5,-,TRBJ2-1,CASSYSSGQGDEQFF,TGTGCCAGCAGTTACTCGTCGGGGCAGGGCGATGAGCAGTTCTTC
few,TRBV20-1,TRBD2,TRBJ2-1,CSAREGLAVHEQFF,TGCAGTGCTAGAGAGGGACTAGCGGTTCATGAGCAGTTCTTC
many,TRBV20-1,-,TRBJ2-5,CSARDVRGETQYF,TGCAGTGCTAGAGATGTCAGGGGAGAGACCCAGTACTTC
-,TRBV14,-,TRBJ2-3,CASSQGRGASTDTQYF,TGTGCCAGCAGCCAAGGCCGGGGGGCCTCAACAGATACGCAGTATTTT
few,TRBV5-1,TRBD2,TRBJ2-1,CASSLALAGGDNEQFF,TGCGCCAGCAGCTTGGCTCTAGCGGGGGGAGACAATGAGCAGTTCTTC
-,TRBV6-2/TRBV6-3,-,TRBJ1-1,CASREAGSLNTEAFF,TGTGCCAGCAGGGAGGCAGGGTCGCTGAACACTGAAGCTTTCTTT
-,TRBV20-1,-,TRBJ1-6,CSAIDELRNSPLHF,TGCAGTGCTATAGATGAGTTAAGGAATTCACCCCTCCACTTT
few,TRBV15,-,TRBJ2-5,CATSRDSGEWETQYF,TGTGCCACCAGCAGAGATAGTGGCGAGTGGGAGACCCAGTACTTC
-,TRBV27,TRBD2,TRBJ2-1,CASSLIAGGFYNEQFF,TGTGCCAGCAGTTTAATAGCGGGGGGATTTTACAATGAGCAGTTCTTC
few,TRBV7-8,-,TRBJ1-1,CASSLGLFGEAFF,TGTGCCAGCAGCTTAGGTCTGTTTGGGGAAGCTTTCTTT
many,TRBV5-1,-,TRBJ2-5,CASSPGPIATKETQYF,TGCGCCAGCAGCCCGGGTCCAATCGCTACTAAGGAGACCCAGTACTTC
few,TRBV7-9,-,TRBJ2-1,CASSSTPVRGEQFF,TGTGCCAGCAGCTCCACCCCGGTAAGGGGTGAGCAGTTCTTC
few,TRBV29-1,TRBD1,TRBJ1-3,CSVVDRAGGNTIYF,TGCAGCGTTGTTGACAGGGCGGGTGGAAACACCATATATTTT
few,TRBV6-5,-,TRBJ1-5,CASSYDGVAQPQHF,TGTGCCAGCAGTTACGACGGGGTCGCTCAGCCCCAGCATTTT
-,TRBV5-6,-,TRBJ2-2,CASSFGGPGELFF,TGTGCCAGCAGCTTCGGAGGTCCCGGGGAGCTGTTTTTT
-,TRBV5-1,TRBD2,TRBJ2-2,CASSARTSGGTGELFF,TGCGCCAGCAGCGCAAGGACTAGCGGGGGCACCGGGGAGCTGTTTTTT
-,TRBV12-3/TRBV12-4,-,TRBJ2-5,CASSSILQQYF,TGTGCCAGCAGCTCTATACTACAGCAGTACTTC
many,TRBV29-1,-,TRBJ2-7,CSVAGWYRPYEQYF,TGCAGCGTTGCTGGCTGGTACCGACCCTACGAGCAGTACTTC
many,TRBV7-2,TRBD1,TRBJ2-3,CASSPDRGQGDTQYF,TGTGCCAGCAGCCCGGACAGGGGGCAAGGAGATACGCAGTATTTT
many,TRBV27,TRBD2,TRBJ2-1,CASRRGTTSLGNEQFF,TGTGCCAGCCGCCGTGGGACTACATCCCTTGGTAATGAGCAGTTCTTC
many,TRBV24-1,TRBD2,TRBJ2-5,CATSDLRSGKLAANQETQYF,TGTGCCACCAGTGATTTGAGGTCGGGAAAACTAGCGGCCAACCAAGAGACCCAGTACTTC
many,TRBV9,-,TRBJ2-2,CASSVDPRKTGELFF,TGTGCCAGCAGCGTTGACCCTCGAAAAACCGGGGAGCTGTTTTTT
-,TRBV9,-,TRBJ2-1,CASSVALTTGKFF,TGTGCCAGCAGCGTAGCTCTCACTACTGGGAAGTTCTTC
-,TRBV25-1,TRBD2,TRBJ2-7,CASSDWTSLIYEQYF,TGTGCCAGCAGTGATTGGACTAGCCTCATCTACGAGCAGTACTTC
few,TRBV7-2,-,TRBJ2-7,CASSMGGTPYEQYF,TGTGCCAGCAGTATGGGTGGGACCCCCTACGAGCAGTACTTC
many,TRBV20-1,TRBD1,TRBJ1-1,CSARVLTGLNTEAFF,TGCAGTGCTAGAGTGTTGACAGGGCTGAACACTGAAGCTTTCTTT
many,TRBV20-1,-,TRBJ2-3,CSATEVLSGSDTQYF,TGCAGTGCTACGGAGGTACTATCCGGATCAGATACGCAGTATTTT
few,TRBV7-8,-,TRBJ2-3,CASSSYQGGTDTQYF,TGTGCCAGCAGCTCTTACCAGGGTGGCACAGATACGCAGTATTTT
-,TRBV20-1,TRBD2,TRBJ2-5,CSARDPRGLAGGETQYF,TGCAGTGCTAGAGACCCGAGAGGACTAGCGGGGGGAGAGACCCAGTACTTC
few,TRBV5-1,TRBD2,TRBJ2-5,CASSLNGAGRETQYF,TGCGCCAGCAGCTTGAATGGAGCGGGGAGAGAGACCCAGTACTTC
few,TRBV29-1,TRBD2,TRBJ2-1,CSVEEGIAGNYNEQFF,TGCAGCGTTGAAGAGGGTATAGCGGGAAACTACAATGAGCAGTTCTTC
many,TRBV5-5,-,TRBJ2-1,CASSLAVGRDEQFF,TGTGCCAGCAGCTTGGCGGTAGGGCGGGATGAGCAGTTCTTC
-,TRBV4-3,-,TRBJ1-1,CASSQSPPVPRAMNTEAFF,TGCGCCAGCAGCCAATCTCCGCCGGTTCCACGTGCCATGAACACTGAAGCTTTCTTT
-,TRBV6-6,-,TRBJ2-2,CASSPGGLKELFF,TGTGCCAGCAGTCCAGGGGGGCTGAAGGAGCTGTTTTTT
many,TRBV21-1,-,TRBJ2-7,CASSKSSRVFNEQYF,TGTGCCAGCAGCAAATCCTCGAGGGTGTTCAATGAGCAGTACTTC
-,TRBV4-1,-,TRBJ2-1,CASSQGGTAYYNEQFF,TGCGCCAGCAGCCAAGGAGGTACAGCCTACTACAATGAGCAGTTCTTC
-,TRBV6-5,-,TRBJ2-5,CASSYWGQRKEAQYF,TGTGCCAGCAGTTACTGGGGGCAAAGAAAAGAGGCCCAGTACTTC
many,TRBV12-3/TRBV12-4,-,TRBJ1-1,CASSSQGSVTEAFF,TGTGCCAGCAGTTCACAGGGTTCGGTCACTGAAGCTTTCTTT
many,TRBV12-3/TRBV12-4,TRBD2,TRBJ2-1,CASRPGTSGAYNEQFF,TGTGCCAGCAGACCCGGGACTAGCGGGGCCTACAATGAGCAGTTCTTC
many,TRBV6-2/TRBV6-3,-,TRBJ2-4,CASRGPGKYIQYF,TGTGCCAGTCGGGGGCCCGGGAAATACATTCAGTACTTC
many,TRBV11-2,-,TRBJ2-2,CASTISGATGELFF,TGTGCCAGCACCATTTCAGGGGCCACCGGGGAGCTGTTTTTT